This T cell receptor beta chain was sequenced for a study of T cell repertoires in cytomegalovirus infection. Study at large: CMV infection and matching HLA type were both indicated by public TCR beta signatures.

MiXCR was run by TCRdb on the reads, yielding one entry per CDR3 protein. The profile covers 800,000 to 950,000 distinct CDR3 sequences, with about 31% appearing a single time and 9.5% to 15% taken by the ten largest. V lost 0 bases, J lost 6 bases, and 11 bases stayed unmatched. From germline, CDR1 is SGHRS and CDR2 YFSETQ. The CDR3 is made up of 16 amino acids. Details on this clonotype: Its antigen remains unidentified.

The clonotype was recovered from a human donor in good health (CMV status not recorded). Some clones in this sample may be carry-over from other donors' samples. The chain employs TRBV5-1 and TRBJ2-7; 8 bases agree with TRBD2. This material consisted of cultured CD8+ T cells from PBMCs, taken from culture after CMV antigen stimulation. CDR3 sequence reads: CASSLDPRGLGTEQYF. CDR3 nucleotide sequence: TGCGCCAGCAGCTTGGACCCCCGGGGACTAGGGACCGAGCAGTACTTC.